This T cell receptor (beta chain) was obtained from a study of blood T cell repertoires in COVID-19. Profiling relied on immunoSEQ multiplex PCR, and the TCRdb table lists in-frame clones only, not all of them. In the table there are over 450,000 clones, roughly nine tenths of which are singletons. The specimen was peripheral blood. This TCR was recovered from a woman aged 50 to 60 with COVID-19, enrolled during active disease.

DNA of the CDR3: TGTGCCAGCAGCTCCACTACAGGGGCCCTCTATGGCTACACCTTC. Its protein product is CASSSTTGALYGYTF. V gene TRBV6-6 combines with J gene TRBJ1-2, with 7 positions matching TRBD1. The CDR3 is 15 residues long. The germline gives CDR1 MNHNY, CDR2 SVGAGI (reference sequence). The ends lost 6 bases at V and 4 bases at J; junction bases unmatched: 11.